This T cell receptor (beta chain) was captured by sequencing in a study of cytomegalovirus exposure and HLA in healthy donors. The study, taken as a whole, reports: Sequencing probably produced one cluster of sequence variants that were highly shared. Rare sequences made up most TCRs, while some public TCRs were found in many donors.

As to this clone: Its target is unknown.

A multiplex PCR was run with 60 Vbeta primers and 13 Jbeta primers. Sequencing was performed with immunoSEQ multiplex PCR; in TCRdb, only in-frame clones are kept and a portion is missing. The sample lists 120,000 or so clones, about 74% occurring once. CDR1 ENHRY and CDR2 SYGVKD come from the germline V gene. The V gene end was trimmed by 9 bases and the J gene end by 0 bases; junction bases not matched to a gene: 7. CDR3 length: 15 residues. The chain uses TRBV10-3 and TRBJ2-7, with 11 bases lining up with TRBD2. Input material: PBMCs. The clonotype originates from a woman in her 50s in good health and CMV-seropositive. CDR3 nucleotides: TGTGCCATGGGGACTAGCGGCGGAAGCTCCTACGAGCAGTACTTC. Residues: CAMGTSGGSSYEQYF.